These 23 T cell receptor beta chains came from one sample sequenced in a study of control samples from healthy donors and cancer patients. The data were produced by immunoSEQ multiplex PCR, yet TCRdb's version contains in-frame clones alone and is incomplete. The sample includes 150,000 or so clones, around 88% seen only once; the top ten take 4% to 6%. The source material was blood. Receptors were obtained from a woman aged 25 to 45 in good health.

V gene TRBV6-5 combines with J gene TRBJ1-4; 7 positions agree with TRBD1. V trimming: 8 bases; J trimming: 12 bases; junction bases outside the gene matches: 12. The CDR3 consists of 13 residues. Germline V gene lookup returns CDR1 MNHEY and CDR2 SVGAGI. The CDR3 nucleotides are TGTGCCAGCGCCAGGGGGGCCACGGGGCAACTGTTTTTT. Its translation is CASARGATGQLFF.

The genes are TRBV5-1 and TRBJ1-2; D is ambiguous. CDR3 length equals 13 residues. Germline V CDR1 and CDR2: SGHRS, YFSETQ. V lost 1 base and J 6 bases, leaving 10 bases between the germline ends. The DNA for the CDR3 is TGCGCCAGCAGCTTGTGGGGTGGTGATGGCTACACCTTC. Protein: CASSLWGGDGYTF.

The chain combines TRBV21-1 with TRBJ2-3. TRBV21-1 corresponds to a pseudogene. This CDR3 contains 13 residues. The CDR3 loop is CASSKAGGDTQYF. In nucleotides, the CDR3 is TGTGCCAGCAGCAAAGCCGGTGGCGATACGCAGTATTTT.

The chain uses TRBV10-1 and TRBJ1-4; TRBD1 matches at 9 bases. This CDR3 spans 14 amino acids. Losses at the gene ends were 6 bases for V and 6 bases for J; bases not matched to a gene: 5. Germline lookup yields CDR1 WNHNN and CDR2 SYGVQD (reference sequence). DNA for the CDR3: TGCGCCAGCAGCAAACAGGGGGCGGATGAAAAACTGTTTTTT. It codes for CASSKQGADEKLFF.

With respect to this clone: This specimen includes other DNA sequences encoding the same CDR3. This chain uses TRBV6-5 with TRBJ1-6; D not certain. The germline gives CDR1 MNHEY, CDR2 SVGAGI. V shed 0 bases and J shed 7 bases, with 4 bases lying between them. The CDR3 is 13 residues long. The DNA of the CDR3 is TGTGCCAGCAGTTACTCAGGGAATTCACCCCTCCACTTT. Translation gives CASSYSGNSPLHF.

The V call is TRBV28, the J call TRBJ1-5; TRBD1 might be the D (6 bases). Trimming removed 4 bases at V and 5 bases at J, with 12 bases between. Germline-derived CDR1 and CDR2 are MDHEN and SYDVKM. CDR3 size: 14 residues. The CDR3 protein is CASSSQGVDQPQHF. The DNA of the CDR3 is TGTGCCAGCAGTTCACAGGGAGTGGATCAGCCCCAGCATTTT.

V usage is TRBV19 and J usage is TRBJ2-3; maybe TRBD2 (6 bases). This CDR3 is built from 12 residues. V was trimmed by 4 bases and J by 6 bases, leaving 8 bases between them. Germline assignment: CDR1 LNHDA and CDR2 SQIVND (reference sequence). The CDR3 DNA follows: TGTGCCAGTAGTAGGGACTTCGATACGCAGTATTTT. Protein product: CASSRDFDTQYF.

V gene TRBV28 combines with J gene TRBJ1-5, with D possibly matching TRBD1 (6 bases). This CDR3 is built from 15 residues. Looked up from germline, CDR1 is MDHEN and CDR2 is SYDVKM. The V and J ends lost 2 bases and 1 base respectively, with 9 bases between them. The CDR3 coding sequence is TGTGCCAGCAGTTTAGGTACAGGGAGCAATCAGCCCCAGCATTTT. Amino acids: CASSLGTGSNQPQHF.

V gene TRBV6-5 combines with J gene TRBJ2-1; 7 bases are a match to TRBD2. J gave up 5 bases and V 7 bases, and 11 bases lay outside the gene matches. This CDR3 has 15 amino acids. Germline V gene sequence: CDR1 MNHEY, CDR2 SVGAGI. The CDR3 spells CASTRGEAGHNEQFF. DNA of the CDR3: TGTGCCAGCACCCGGGGGGAGGCGGGTCACAATGAGCAGTTCTTC.

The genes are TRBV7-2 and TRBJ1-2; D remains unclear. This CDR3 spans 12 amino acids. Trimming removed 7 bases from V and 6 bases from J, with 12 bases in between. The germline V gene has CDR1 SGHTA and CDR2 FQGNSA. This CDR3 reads CASTPVHNGYTF. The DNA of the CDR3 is TGTGCCAGCACCCCAGTCCACAATGGCTACACCTTC.

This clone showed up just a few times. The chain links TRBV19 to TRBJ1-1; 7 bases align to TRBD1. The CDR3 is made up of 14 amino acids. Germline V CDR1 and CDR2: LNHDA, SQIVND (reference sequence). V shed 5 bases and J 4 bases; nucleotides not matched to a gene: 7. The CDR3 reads CASSFLQGSTEAFF. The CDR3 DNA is TGTGCCAGTAGTTTCCTACAGGGGAGCACTGAAGCTTTCTTT. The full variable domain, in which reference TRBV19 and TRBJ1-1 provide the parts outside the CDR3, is DGGITQSPKYLFRKEGQNVTLSCEQNLNHDAMYWYRQDPGQGLRLIYYSQIVNDFQKGDIAEGYSVSREKKESFPLTVTSAQKNPTAFYLCASSFLQGSTEAFFGQGTRLTVV.

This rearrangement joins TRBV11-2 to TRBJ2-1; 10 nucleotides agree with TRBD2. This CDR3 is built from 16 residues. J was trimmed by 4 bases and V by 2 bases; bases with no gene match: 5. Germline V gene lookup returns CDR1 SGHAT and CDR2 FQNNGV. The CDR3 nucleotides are TGTGCCAGCAGCTTACTAGCGGGAGCCGGATACAATGAGCAGTTCTTC. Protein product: CASSLLAGAGYNEQFF.

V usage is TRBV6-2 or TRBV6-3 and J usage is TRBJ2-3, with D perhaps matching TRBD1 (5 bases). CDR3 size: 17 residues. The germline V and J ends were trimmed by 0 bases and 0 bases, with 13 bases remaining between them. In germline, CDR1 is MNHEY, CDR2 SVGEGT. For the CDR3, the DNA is TGTGCCAGCAGTTACTCGATGATGGGGCTCAGCACAGATACGCAGTATTTT. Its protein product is CASSYSMMGLSTDTQYF.

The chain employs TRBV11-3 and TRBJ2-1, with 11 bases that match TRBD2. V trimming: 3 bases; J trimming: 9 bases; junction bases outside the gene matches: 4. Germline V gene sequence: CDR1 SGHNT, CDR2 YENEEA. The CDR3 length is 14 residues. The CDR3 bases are TGTGCCAGCAGCTTCGGGCTAGCGGGGGGTGAGCAGTTCTTC. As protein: CASSFGLAGGEQFF.

CDR3 nucleotides: TGCGCCAGCACCCTGACAGGGTCTGGGGCCAACGTCCTGACTTTC. Residues: CASTLTGSGANVLTF. The chain employs TRBV5-1 and TRBJ2-6; the match to TRBD1 covers 7 bases. The CDR3 has 15 amino acids. Trimming removed 6 bases from V and 1 base from J; junction bases left unmatched: 4. CDR1 SGHRS and CDR2 YFSETQ come from the germline V gene.

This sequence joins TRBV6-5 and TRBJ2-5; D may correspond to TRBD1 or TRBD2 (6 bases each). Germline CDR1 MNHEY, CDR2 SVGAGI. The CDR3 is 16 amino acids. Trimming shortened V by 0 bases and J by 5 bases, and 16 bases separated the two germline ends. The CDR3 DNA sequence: TGTGCCAGCAGTTACTCAATACCGGGGGCGCGGGAGACCCAGTACTTC. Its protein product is CASSYSIPGARETQYF.

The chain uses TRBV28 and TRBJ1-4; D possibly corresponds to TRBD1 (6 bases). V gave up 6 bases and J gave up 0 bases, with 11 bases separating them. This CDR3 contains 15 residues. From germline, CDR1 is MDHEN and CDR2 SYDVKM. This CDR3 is CASSLRQATNEKLFF. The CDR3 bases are TGTGCCAGCAGCTTACGACAGGCAACTAATGAAAAACTGTTTTTT.

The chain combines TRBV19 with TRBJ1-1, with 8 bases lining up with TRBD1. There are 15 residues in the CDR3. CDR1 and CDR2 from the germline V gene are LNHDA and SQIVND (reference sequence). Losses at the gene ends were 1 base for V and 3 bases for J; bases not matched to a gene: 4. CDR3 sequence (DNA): TGTGCCAGTAGTATAGTGGACAGGGCCGACACTGAAGCTTTCTTT. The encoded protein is CASSIVDRADTEAFF.

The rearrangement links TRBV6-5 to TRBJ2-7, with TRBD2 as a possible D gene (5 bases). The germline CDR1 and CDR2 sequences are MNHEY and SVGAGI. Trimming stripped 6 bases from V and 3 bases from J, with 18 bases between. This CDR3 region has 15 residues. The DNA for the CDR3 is TGTGCCAGCAGCACGTCTGGGCGGGTAGTCTACGAGCAGTACTTC. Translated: CASSTSGRVVYEQYF.

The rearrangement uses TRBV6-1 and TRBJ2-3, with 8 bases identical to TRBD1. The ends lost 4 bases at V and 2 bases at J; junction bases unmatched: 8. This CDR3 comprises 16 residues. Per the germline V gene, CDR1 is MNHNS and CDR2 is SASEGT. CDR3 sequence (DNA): TGTGCCAGCAGTGGCTGGGTGACAGGGGTCACAGATACGCAGTATTTT. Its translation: CASSGWVTGVTDTQYF.

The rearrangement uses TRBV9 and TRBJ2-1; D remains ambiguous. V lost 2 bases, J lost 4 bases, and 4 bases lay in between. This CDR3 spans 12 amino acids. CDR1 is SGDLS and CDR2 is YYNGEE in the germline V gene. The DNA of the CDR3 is TGTGCCAGCAGCGTCCTGTACAATGAGCAGTTCTTC. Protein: CASSVLYNEQFF.

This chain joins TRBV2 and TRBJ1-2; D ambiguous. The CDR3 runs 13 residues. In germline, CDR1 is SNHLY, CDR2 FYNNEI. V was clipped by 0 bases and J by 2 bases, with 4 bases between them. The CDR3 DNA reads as TGTGCCAGCAGTGAAGCGCAAAACTATGGCTACACCTTC. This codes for CASSEAQNYGYTF. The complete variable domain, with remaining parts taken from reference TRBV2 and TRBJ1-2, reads EPEVTQTPSHQVTQMGQEVILRCVPISNHLYFYWYRQILGQKVEFLVSFYNNEISEKSEIFDDQFSVERPDGSNFTLKIRSTKLEDSAMYFCASSEAQNYGYTFGSGTRLTVV.

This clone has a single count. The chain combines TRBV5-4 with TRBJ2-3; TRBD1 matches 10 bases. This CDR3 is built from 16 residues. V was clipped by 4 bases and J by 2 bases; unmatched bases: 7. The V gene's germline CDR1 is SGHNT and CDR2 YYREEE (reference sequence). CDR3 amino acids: CASSSRDRGPTDTQYF. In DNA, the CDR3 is TGTGCCAGCAGCAGCCGGGACAGGGGCCCCACAGATACGCAGTATTTT.